This T cell receptor beta chain was documented in a study of identical twins. Study-level results: Compared with unrelated sharing, twin-shared out-of-frame alpha sequences had more low-probability sequences.

TCRdb re-derived calls from the 5' RACE reads in MiXCR, one entry per CDR3 protein. Of 240,000 or so distinct CDR3 sequences listed, approximately 10% were seen once; the top ten hold 9% to 10%. About this clonotype itself: What it recognizes is unknown.

The CDR3 runs to 11 residues. The V end was cut by 2 bases, the J end by 5 bases, with 0 bases between. Germline V gene data show CDR1 as KGHDR and CDR2 as SFDVKD. Sequenced material: memory T cells sorted from blood. The V gene is TRBV24-1, the J gene TRBJ2-1; the D is unclear. The clonotype originates from a man aged 45 to 65 in good health. CDR3 in DNA: TGTGCCACCAGTGATTACAATGAGCAGTTCTTC. It encodes CATSDYNEQFF.